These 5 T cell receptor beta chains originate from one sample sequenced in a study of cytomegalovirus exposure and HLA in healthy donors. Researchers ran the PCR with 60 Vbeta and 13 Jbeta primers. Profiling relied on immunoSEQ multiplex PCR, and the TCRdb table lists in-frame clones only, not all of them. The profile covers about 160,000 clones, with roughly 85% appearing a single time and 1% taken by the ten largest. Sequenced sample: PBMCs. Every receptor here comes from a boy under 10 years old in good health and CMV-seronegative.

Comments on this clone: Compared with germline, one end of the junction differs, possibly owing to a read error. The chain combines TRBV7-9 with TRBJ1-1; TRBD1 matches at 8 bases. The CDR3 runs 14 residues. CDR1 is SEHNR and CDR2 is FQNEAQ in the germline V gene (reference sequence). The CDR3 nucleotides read TGTTCCAGCAGCTTACAGGGGGAAATGACTGAAGCTTTCTTT. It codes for CSSSLQGEMTEAFF. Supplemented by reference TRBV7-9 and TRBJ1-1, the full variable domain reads DTGVSQNPRHKITKRGQNVTFRCDPISEHNRLYWYRQTLGQGPEFLTYFQNEAQLEKSRLLSDRFSAERPKGSFSTLEIQRTEQGDSAMYLCSSSLQGEMTEAFFGQGTRLTVV.

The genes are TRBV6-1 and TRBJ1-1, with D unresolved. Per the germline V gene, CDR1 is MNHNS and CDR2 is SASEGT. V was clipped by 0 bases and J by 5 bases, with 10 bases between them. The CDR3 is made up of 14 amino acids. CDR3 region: CASSEAWANTEAFF. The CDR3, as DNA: TGTGCCAGCAGTGAAGCCTGGGCGAATACTGAAGCTTTCTTT.

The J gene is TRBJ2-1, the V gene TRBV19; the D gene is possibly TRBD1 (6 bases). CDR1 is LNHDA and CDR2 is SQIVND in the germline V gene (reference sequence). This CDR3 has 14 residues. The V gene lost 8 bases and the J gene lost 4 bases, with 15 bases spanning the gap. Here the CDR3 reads CASSGEQAYNEQFF. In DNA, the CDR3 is TGTGCCAGTTCAGGGGAACAGGCATACAATGAGCAGTTCTTC.

In DNA form, the CDR3 reads TGTGCCAGTAGTATCGCCCCAGGGGGAGCCCAGCATTTT. Translated: CASSIAPGGAQHF. The chain couples TRBV19 to TRBJ1-5; 7 positions match TRBD1. V shed 3 bases and J 11 bases; nucleotides not matched to a gene: 7. The germline CDR1 and CDR2 sequences are LNHDA and SQIVND (reference sequence). This CDR3 spans 13 amino acids.

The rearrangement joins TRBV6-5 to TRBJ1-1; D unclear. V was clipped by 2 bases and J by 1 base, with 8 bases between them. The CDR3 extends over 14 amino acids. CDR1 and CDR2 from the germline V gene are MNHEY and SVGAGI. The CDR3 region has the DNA TGTGCCAGCAGTTACATTGCAGGGAACACTGAAGCTTTCTTT. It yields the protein CASSYIAGNTEAFF.